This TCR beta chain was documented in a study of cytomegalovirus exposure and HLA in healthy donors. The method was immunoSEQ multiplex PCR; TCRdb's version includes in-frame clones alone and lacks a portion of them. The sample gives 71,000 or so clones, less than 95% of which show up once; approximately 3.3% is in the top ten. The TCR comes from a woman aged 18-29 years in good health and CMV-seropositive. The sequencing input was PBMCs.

CDR3 in amino acids: CASSPRGSLPYGYTF. The DNA for the CDR3 is TGTGCCAGCAGCCCCAGAGGGTCACTCCCCTATGGCTACACCTTC. The chain combines TRBV11-3 with TRBJ1-2; D not certain. Germline V CDR1 and CDR2: SGHNT, YENEEA. The CDR3 totals 15 residues. V was clipped by 5 bases and J by 4 bases, with 17 bases between them.